The 20 T cell receptor beta chains below all came from one sample that was sequenced in a study of blood T cell repertoires in COVID-19 (TCRdb year 2020). Receptors were amplified or captured by the immunoSEQ multiplex PCR assay. TCRdb carries this immuneACCESS record with in-frame sequences only. Its versions omit some clonotypes, under half of them owing to an unresolved V gene in the studies checked, with the rest unexplained. For this sample there are more than 250,000 clones; more than 80% appear just once. The ten top clones hold 5% to 7% of the sample. The sample was peripheral blood. Receptors originate from a man between 18 and 29 years old who had recovered from COVID-19.

The V and J genes are TRBV4-3 and TRBJ2-7; weak D call: TRBD1 (6 bases). CDR1 LGHNA and CDR2 YSLEER come from the germline V gene. The CDR3 sequence is 14 residues long. The germline V and J ends were trimmed by 8 bases and 4 bases, with 18 bases remaining between them. The CDR3 is CASSPGHTLYEQYF. CDR3 DNA: TGCGCCAGCTCGCCGGGACATACCCTTTACGAGCAGTACTTC.

The genes are TRBV6-5 and TRBJ1-5, with 8 bases matching TRBD1. The germline V gene encodes CDR1 MNHEY and CDR2 SVGAGI. This CDR3 has 15 amino acids. J lost 4 bases, V lost 0 bases, and 2 bases had no gene match. The CDR3 DNA sequence: TGTGCCAGCAGTTACTCCCAGGGGGCGAATCAGCCCCAGCATTTT. This gives the protein CASSYSQGANQPQHF.

The chain combines TRBV5-1 with TRBJ2-3; weak D call: TRBD1 (5 bases). CDR1 and CDR2 (germline): SGHRS, YFSETQ. CDR3 length equals 14 residues. V gave up 0 bases and J gave up 2 bases, with 7 bases separating them. For the CDR3, the DNA is TGCGCCAGCAGCTTGGACAGGCTCACAGATACGCAGTATTTT. Translation gives CASSLDRLTDTQYF.

This clone was counted a single time. V gene TRBV7-8 combines with J gene TRBJ2-3, with 13 positions matching TRBD2. CDR3 length: 19 residues. The germline V gene has CDR1 SGHVS and CDR2 FQNEAQ. Trimming at V came to 3 bases and at J to 2 bases, leaving 11 bases not matched to a gene. The CDR3 region has the DNA TGTGCCAGCAGCTTCCCACCAGGACTAGCGGGGGCCTACACAGATACGCAGTATTTT. Translation: CASSFPPGLAGAYTDTQYF.

V gene TRBV28 combines with J gene TRBJ1-5; D is undetermined. The germline CDR1 and CDR2 sequences are MDHEN and SYDVKM. V dropped 5 bases and J dropped 0 bases, with 14 bases sitting between them. This CDR3 region has 16 residues. This CDR3 reads CASSITGDYSNQPQHF. The CDR3 DNA reads TGTGCCAGCAGTATCACGGGAGATTATAGCAATCAGCCCCAGCATTTT.

This sequence joins TRBV7-2 and TRBJ1-2; TRBD1 aligns across 9 bases. Germline CDR1 SGHTA, CDR2 FQGNSA. The CDR3 has 16 residues. The V and J ends lost 4 bases and 7 bases, in that order; junction bases with no gene match: 13. The CDR3 sequence: CASSSYIWGQGFGYTF. CDR3 in DNA: TGTGCCAGCAGCTCGTACATCTGGGGACAGGGATTTGGCTACACCTTC. Complete variable domain (other parts from reference TRBV7-2 and TRBJ1-2): GAGVSQSPSNKVTEKGKDVELRCDPISGHTALYWYRQSLGQGLEFLIYFQGNSAPDKSGLPSDRFSAERTGGSVSTLTIQRTQQEDSAVYLCASSSYIWGQGFGYTFGSGTRLTVV.

This clone occurred once. The chain is built from TRBV2 and TRBJ2-7; perhaps TRBD1 as D (6 bases). Germline V lookup: CDR1 SNHLY, CDR2 FYNNEI. The CDR3 sequence is 12 residues long. The V and J ends lost 7 bases and 1 base respectively, with 8 bases between them. Here the CDR3 DNA reads TGTGCCAGCACGGACAGATCCTACGAGCAGTACTTC. Residues: CASTDRSYEQYF. Drawing the rest from reference TRBV2 and TRBJ2-7, the complete variable domain is EPEVTQTPSHQVTQMGQEVILRCVPISNHLYFYWYRQILGQKVEFLVSFYNNEISEKSEIFDDQFSVERPDGSNFTLKIRSTKLEDSAMYFCASTDRSYEQYFGPGTRLTVT.

The V gene is TRBV7-3, the J gene TRBJ2-3; 7 positions match TRBD2. The CDR3 is 15 residues long. Germline V gives CDR1 SGHTA, CDR2 FQGTGA. With V trimmed by 0 bases and J by 6 bases, 6 bases remained unmatched. CDR3 nucleotides: TGTGCCAGCAGCTTAACGTTGGCGGGGGTGGATACGCAGTATTTT. This codes for CASSLTLAGVDTQYF.

The rearrangement uses TRBV9 and TRBJ2-3, with 7 nucleotides matching TRBD2. This CDR3 is built from 15 residues. Germline lookup yields CDR1 SGDLS and CDR2 YYNGEE. Germline trimming cut 2 bases from V and 5 bases from J; bases unmatched to any gene: 8. CDR3 sequence reads: CASSVGGGRGDTQYF. CDR3 sequence (DNA): TGTGCCAGCAGCGTCGGTGGGGGGAGGGGAGATACGCAGTATTTT.

The chain links TRBV7-3 to TRBJ1-1; D perhaps matches TRBD1 (6 bases). CDR1 is SGHTA and CDR2 is FQGTGA in the germline V gene. This CDR3 has 13 amino acids. The germline V and J ends were trimmed by 6 bases and 1 base, with 9 bases remaining between them. CDR3 sequence: CASRGHTNTEAFF. Here the CDR3 DNA reads TGTGCCAGCAGGGGACACACGAACACTGAAGCTTTCTTT.

J is TRBJ2-2 and V is TRBV24-1; 8 bases agree with TRBD1. The CDR3 covers 16 residues. Looked up from germline, CDR1 is KGHDR and CDR2 is SFDVKD. Trimming took 5 bases from V and 1 from J; bases not matched to a gene: 5. The CDR3 reads CATSGIGQGNTGELFF. The CDR3 DNA sequence: TGTGCCACCAGTGGCATTGGACAGGGGAACACCGGGGAGCTGTTTTTT.

The rearrangement links TRBV19 to TRBJ1-2; possibly TRBD1 for D (6 bases). The CDR3 has 14 amino acids. Germline assignment: CDR1 LNHDA and CDR2 SQIVND (reference sequence). V lost 6 bases, J lost 3 bases, and 14 bases lay in between. CDR3 in amino acids: CASRPQHRDYGYTF. The CDR3 DNA is TGTGCCAGTAGGCCTCAACACAGGGACTATGGCTACACCTTC.

The chain couples TRBV5-1 to TRBJ2-2; 8 nucleotides agree with TRBD1. Trimming removed 2 bases from V and 2 bases from J; junction bases left unmatched: 5. The CDR3 totals 16 residues. Germline-derived CDR1 and CDR2 are SGHRS and YFSETQ. In DNA, the CDR3 is TGCGCCAGCAGCTTCCTACAGGGGGTTAACACCGGGGAGCTGTTTTTT. It is translated as CASSFLQGVNTGELFF.

V gene TRBV15 combines with J gene TRBJ2-7; 7 bases map to TRBD1. This CDR3 is built from 14 residues. V was pared by 5 bases and J by 0 bases, with 4 bases of the junction left unmatched. Germline values: CDR1 LNHNV, CDR2 YYDKDF (reference sequence). In DNA, the CDR3 is TGTGCCACCAGCTTACAGGGGAGCTCCTACGAGCAGTACTTC. It translates to CATSLQGSSYEQYF. Variable domain in full (rest from reference TRBV15 and TRBJ2-7): DAMVIQNPRYQVTQFGKPVTLSCSQTLNHNVMYWYQQKSSQAPKLLFHYYDKDFNNEADTPDNFQSRRPNTSFCFLDIRSPGLGDTAMYLCATSLQGSSYEQYFGPGTRLTVT.

The genes are TRBV7-8 and TRBJ1-6, with 9 bases aligning to TRBD1. The germline V gene encodes CDR1 SGHVS and CDR2 FQNEAQ. There are 15 residues in the CDR3. Trimming removed 1 base from V and 15 bases from J; junction bases left unmatched: 10. This CDR3 reads CASSLGPGQGYLLHF. The CDR3 bases are TGTGCCAGCAGCTTAGGGCCGGGACAGGGTTACCTCCTCCACTTT.

This clone was counted a single time. This chain links TRBV7-3 with TRBJ1-1; 7 nucleotides align to TRBD1. CDR1 and CDR2 from the germline V gene are SGHTA and FQGTGA. The CDR3 is 15 residues long. The trim removed 1 base at V and 5 bases at J, leaving 7 bases unmatched. The CDR3 here is CASSLMETGKTEAFF. The CDR3 DNA is TGTGCCAGCAGCTTAATGGAGACAGGGAAGACTGAAGCTTTCTTT.

The chain links TRBV6-5 to TRBJ1-5; 7 bases agree with TRBD1. The CDR3 is 15 amino acids. V lost 6 bases and J lost 0; bases outside the gene matches: 5. Germline V lookup: CDR1 MNHEY, CDR2 SVGAGI. CDR3 nucleotide sequence: TGTGCCAGCAGCCCGGGACAGCCTAGCAATCAGCCCCAGCATTTT. It specifies CASSPGQPSNQPQHF.

The chain couples TRBV2 to TRBJ1-3; D possibly corresponds to TRBD1 (6 bases). The CDR3 has 15 residues. Germline CDR1 and CDR2: SNHLY and FYNNEI. Trimming stripped 5 bases from V and 4 bases from J, with 15 bases between. This CDR3 is CASSPMLGTGNTIYF. CDR3 in DNA: TGTGCCAGCAGTCCAATGTTGGGGACAGGAAACACCATATATTTT.

The chain couples TRBV4-1 to TRBJ2-7; no firm D call. Germline V gives CDR1 MGHRA, CDR2 YSYEKL. The CDR3 loop spans 15 amino acids. V lost 0 bases to trimming and J lost 3 bases, with 12 bases between them. CDR3 bases: TGCGCCAGCAGCCAAGAATTTAACAGATTCTACGAGCAGTACTTC. It yields the protein CASSQEFNRFYEQYF.

The chain is built from TRBV5-1 and TRBJ2-3, with 10 nucleotides matching TRBD2. This CDR3 has 17 residues. V shed 0 bases, J shed 0 bases, and the junction held 4 bases outside the gene matches. Germline V gene lookup returns CDR1 SGHRS and CDR2 YFSETQ. The CDR3 reads CASSLGLAGASTDTQYF. The CDR3 DNA is TGCGCCAGCAGCTTGGGGCTAGCGGGGGCTAGCACAGATACGCAGTATTTT.